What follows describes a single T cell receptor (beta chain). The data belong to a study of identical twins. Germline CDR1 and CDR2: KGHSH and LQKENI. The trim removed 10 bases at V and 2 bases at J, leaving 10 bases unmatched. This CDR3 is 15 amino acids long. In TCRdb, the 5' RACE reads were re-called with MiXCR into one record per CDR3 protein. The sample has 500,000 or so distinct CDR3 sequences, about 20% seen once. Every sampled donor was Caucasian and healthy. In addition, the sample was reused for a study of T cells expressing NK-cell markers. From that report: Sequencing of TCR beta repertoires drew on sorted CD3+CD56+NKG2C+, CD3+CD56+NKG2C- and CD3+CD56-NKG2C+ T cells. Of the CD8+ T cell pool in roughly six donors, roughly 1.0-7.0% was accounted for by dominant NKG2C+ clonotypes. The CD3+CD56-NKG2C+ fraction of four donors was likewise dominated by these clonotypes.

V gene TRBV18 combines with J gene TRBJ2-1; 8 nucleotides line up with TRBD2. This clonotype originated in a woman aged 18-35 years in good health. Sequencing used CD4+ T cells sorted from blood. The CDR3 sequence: CATFGGGKAYNEQFF. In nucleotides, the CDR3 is TGTGCCACCTTCGGGGGGGGAAAAGCCTACAATGAGCAGTTCTTC.